This entry lists 23 T cell receptor delta chains sequenced from one sample in a study of gamma-delta T cells after stem cell transplantation (TCRdb year 2016). Libraries were constructed by RT-PCR. Sequencing instrument: Illumina MiSeq. TCRdb called clones afresh from the public reads with CATT; identical DNA rows were later merged. This sample holds 1,100 to 1,500 delta-chain clones; about 12% were observed only once. The top ten clones comprise 58% of the sample. Sequenced material: gamma-delta T cells. These receptors all stem from a human donor. It is not recorded whose cells these are; they may come from a transplant donor.

Only a few counts were recorded for this clone. The sample contains more than one DNA sequence encoding this CDR3. The chain is built from TRDV3 and TRDJ1; 10 nucleotides line up with TRDD3. From germline, CDR1 is TVYSNPD and CDR2 GDNSRS (reference sequence). The V and J ends lost 1 base and 0 bases, in that order; junction bases with no gene match: 32. This CDR3 region has 24 residues. The CDR3 nucleotides are TGTGCCTTTAATCGGAAACCCACACTACGGGGAAGGGGGGATACGCGGGGGAACACCGATAAACTCATCTTT. Amino acids: CAFNRKPTLRGRGDTRGNTDKLIF.

This chain links TRDV2 with TRDJ1, with D maybe TRDD3 (6 bases). CDR1 is GEAIGNYY, CDR2 EKD, per germline. The V end lost 0 bases, the J end lost 2 bases, and 12 bases lay between the germline ends. The CDR3 has 15 residues. The CDR3 region is CACDTVGGRTDKLIF. The CDR3 DNA follows: TGTGCCTGTGACACCGTTGGGGGTAGAACCGATAAACTCATCTTT.

By its share, this clone is medium-sized. The rearrangement joins TRDV2 to TRDJ2, with 8 bases aligning to TRDD3. V shed 4 bases, J shed 5 bases, and the junction held 8 bases outside the gene matches. This CDR3 comprises 15 residues. Germline CDR1 reads GEAIGNYY; CDR2 reads EKD. This chain's CDR3 is CACDILGADTAQLFF. The CDR3 nucleotides are TGTGCCTGTGATATACTGGGGGCCGACACAGCACAACTCTTCTTT.

Worth noting for this clone: A read error likely explains this, since a far larger clone differs by one base. This chain joins TRDV3 and TRDJ1; 10 bases map to TRDD3. The CDR3 spans 19 residues. The V and J ends lost 4 bases and 1 base, in that order; junction bases with no gene match: 21. Per the germline V gene, CDR1 is TVYSNPD and CDR2 is GDNSRS (reference sequence). The CDR3 nucleotides are TGTGCCTCGACCTTCCACCTACACTGGGGGATTTTTGGCACCGATAAACTCATCTTT. As protein: CASTFHLHWGIFGTDKLIF.

The rearrangement joins TRDV2 to TRDJ1; TRDD3 agrees at 12 bases. The CDR3 length is 15 residues. With 7 bases clipped from V and 3 bases from J, the junction kept 8 bases outside the gene matches. Germline CDR1 is GEAIGNYY and CDR2 is EKD. The CDR3 sequence: CACDVLGDTPDKLIF. CDR3 in DNA: TGTGCCTGCGATGTACTGGGGGATACTCCCGATAAACTCATCTTT.

This clone is deemed medium-sized (0.01 to 0.1%). J is TRDJ1 and V is TRDV2; 9 nucleotides align to TRDD3. The CDR3 runs to 15 residues. V trimming: 2 bases; J trimming: 2 bases; junction bases outside the gene matches: 5. Germline CDR1 is GEAIGNYY and CDR2 is EKD. CDR3 sequence (DNA): TGTGCCTGTGACAAACTGGGGGACCTGACCGATAAACTCATCTTT. Translation gives CACDKLGDLTDKLIF.

In this sample, this clone turned up a few times. The rearrangement joins TRDV2 to TRDJ1; 7 bases match TRDD3. This CDR3 is built from 17 residues. J lost 0 bases, V lost 3 bases, and 12 bases had no gene match. CDR1 is GEAIGNYY, CDR2 EKD, per germline. The chain's CDR3 is CACDSLTGDPHTDKLIF. CDR3 nucleotide sequence: TGTGCCTGTGACTCTTTAACTGGGGATCCACACACCGATAAACTCATCTTT.

This clone has just a few counts. This specimen includes other DNA sequences encoding the same CDR3. The V call is TRDV2, the J call TRDJ1; D is possibly TRDD3 (5 bases). Germline V CDR1 and CDR2: GEAIGNYY, EKD. The CDR3 spans 17 residues. Deletions cut 2 bases from V and 0 bases from J, with 18 bases between. The chain's CDR3 is CACDMLRTGDYTDKLIF. The DNA for the CDR3 is TGTGCCTGTGACATGCTGCGAACTGGAGATTACACCGATAAACTCATCTTT.

About this clone: The mismatch at residue 4 between this DNA's translation and the TCRdb protein of a much larger clone likely reflects a read error; the protein shown is translated from the DNA. The V and J genes are TRDV3 and TRDJ1, with 13 nucleotides matching TRDD3. After removal of 2 bases from V and 0 bases from J, the junction contained 30 bases not matched to a gene. The CDR3 runs to 24 residues. From germline, CDR1 is TVYSNPD and CDR2 GDNSRS (reference sequence). CDR3 coding DNA: TGTGCCTTTGATCGGAAACCCCCACTACGGGGACTGGGGGATACGCGGGGGAACACCGATAAACTCATCTTT. Translating gives CAFDRKPPLRGLGDTRGNTDKLIF.

This clone was observed a few times. TCRdb shows a much larger clone's protein in place of this DNA's translation, and the two differ at residue 13, likely through a read error; the protein shown is translated from the DNA. The chain employs TRDV3 and TRDJ1, with 8 bases fitting TRDD3. The CDR3 consists of 24 residues. The germline V gene has CDR1 TVYSNPD and CDR2 GDNSRS (reference sequence). The V gene end was trimmed by 1 base and the J gene end by 0 bases; junction bases not matched to a gene: 34. This CDR3 reads CAFNRKPPLRGLRDTRGNTDKLIF. In DNA form, the CDR3 reads TGTGCCTTTAATCGGAAACCCCCACTACGGGGACTGAGGGATACGCGGGGGAACACCGATAAACTCATCTTT.

This clone was seen a handful of times. V usage is TRDV3 and J usage is TRDJ1; D possibly corresponds to TRDD2 (5 bases). Germline loops: CDR1 TVYSNPD, CDR2 GDNSRS (reference sequence). Trimming pared 1 base from V and 2 bases from J, leaving 23 bases between. The CDR3 length is 17 residues. The CDR3 loop is CAFIPAVLIPVTDKLIF. The CDR3 DNA sequence: TGTGCCTTTATTCCTGCGGTCTTAATACCGGTTACCGATAAACTCATCTTT.

This chain uses TRDV1 with TRDJ1; weak D call: TRDD3 (5 bases). The CDR3 runs 21 residues. The V and J ends lost 4 bases and 2 bases respectively, with 32 bases between them. Looked up from germline, CDR1 is TSWWSYY and CDR2 is QGS. The CDR3 loop is CALGARPAPASCIWATDKLIF. CDR3 bases: TGTGCTCTTGGGGCCCGGCCTGCCCCAGCATCGTGTATCTGGGCTACCGATAAACTCATCTTT.

The genes are TRDV1 and TRDJ1; 10 bases fit TRDD3. There are 21 residues in the CDR3. The junction had 25 bases not matched to a gene; V was cut back by 4 bases and J by 5 bases. Germline loops: CDR1 TSWWSYY, CDR2 QGS. CDR3 sequence: CALGGPPSSYYMGDTWDKLIF. For the CDR3, the DNA is TGTGCTCTTGGGGGCCCGCCTTCCTCCTACTACATGGGGGATACTTGGGATAAACTCATCTTT.

This clone appeared a few times. Given a far larger clone just one base away, this is likely a sequencing read error. Within the sample, other DNA sequences also encode this same CDR3. This rearrangement joins TRDV3 to TRDJ1, with 12 positions matching TRDD3. The ends lost 1 base at V and 0 bases at J; junction bases unmatched: 30. The length of the CDR3 is 24 residues. CDR1 is TVYSNPD, CDR2 GDNSRS, per germline (reference sequence). CDR3 protein: CAFNRKPPLRGLGDTRGNTDKLIF. The CDR3 nucleotides read TGTGCCTTTAATCGGAAACCCCCACTACGGGGGCTGGGGGATACGCGGGGGAACACCGATAAACTCATCTTT.

Regarding this clone: TCRdb has a much larger clone's protein, which differs at residue 6 from the translation of this DNA, likely because of a read error; what is shown is the protein translated from the DNA. The chain carries TRDV2 and TRDJ3; 7 positions agree with TRDD3. Germline lookup yields CDR1 GEAIGNYY and CDR2 EKD. Trimming cost V 0 bases and J 0 bases; bases outside gene matches: 10. The CDR3 is 20 residues long. In nucleotides, the CDR3 is TGTGCCTGTGACACCTGTCCCTGGGGGTTGAGCTCCTGGGACACCCGACAGATGTTTTTC. As protein: CACDTCPWGLSSWDTRQMFF.

By sample fraction, this clone is large (0.1 to 1%). The sample contains more than one DNA sequence encoding this CDR3. The chain carries TRDV2 and TRDJ1, with TRDD3 matching 8 bases. The CDR3 spans 19 residues. CDR1 and CDR2 (germline): GEAIGNYY, EKD. The ends lost 3 bases at V and 3 bases at J; junction bases unmatched: 20. The CDR3 coding sequence is TGTGCCTGTGACTCCGTTGACCCTTACTGGGGGGTTCGCTCCGATAAACTCATCTTT. Encoded protein: CACDSVDPYWGVRSDKLIF.

The V call is TRDV2, the J call TRDJ1; 8 bases map to TRDD3. Germline CDR1 reads GEAIGNYY; CDR2 reads EKD. V dropped 0 bases and J dropped 4; count of bases not matched to a gene: 18. CDR3 size: 19 residues. The CDR3 loop is CACDTSTILGAMRGDKLIF. The CDR3 DNA reads TGTGCCTGTGACACCAGCACTATACTGGGGGCCATGAGGGGCGATAAACTCATCTTT.

Notes on this clone: A read error likely explains this, since a far larger clone differs by one base. The chain combines TRDV2 with TRDJ1, with D unresolved. Germline CDR1 is GEAIGNYY and CDR2 is EKD. The CDR3 is 13 amino acids. The CDR3 spells CASDALTTDKLIF. Written as DNA, the CDR3 is TGTGCCAGTGACGCCCTTACCACCGATAAACTCATCTTT.

As regards this clone: Compared with germline, one end of the junction differs, possibly owing to a read error. V and J are TRDV2 and TRDJ1; D is unclear. CDR1 and CDR2 from the germline V gene are GEAIGNYY and EKD. The CDR3 sequence is 16 residues long. Written as DNA, the CDR3 is TGTGCCTGTGACGTGTTGATGGCTCTGTTCACCAATAAACTCATCTTT. Translation gives CACDVLMALFTNKLIF.

In this sample, this clone turned up a few times. TCRdb's entry gives the protein of a much larger clone, which mismatches this DNA's translation at residue 10, likely from a read error; the protein reported here is translated from the DNA. The chain uses TRDV3 and TRDJ1; maybe TRDD2 (6 bases). CDR1 and CDR2 (germline): TVYSNPD, GDNSRS (reference sequence). This CDR3 is built from 18 residues. Trimming removed 2 bases from V and 0 bases from J, with 25 bases in between. This chain's CDR3 is CAFLPSHFYCAYTDKLIF. Here the CDR3 DNA reads TGTGCCTTTTTACCTTCCCACTTTTACTGTGCGTACACCGATAAACTCATCTTT.

This clone is medium-sized in the sample. The chain is built from TRDV2 and TRDJ1, with TRDD3 matching over 9 bases. The V gene end was trimmed by 0 bases and the J gene end by 0 bases; junction bases not matched to a gene: 10. This CDR3 region has 18 residues. In germline, CDR1 is GEAIGNYY, CDR2 EKD. CDR3 coding DNA: TGTGCCTGTGACACCCTCTCGATACTGGGGGACTACACCGATAAACTCATCTTT. This sequence encodes CACDTLSILGDYTDKLIF.

The chain has TRDV2 and TRDJ1, with 13 bases lining up with TRDD3. CDR1 GEAIGNYY and CDR2 EKD come from the germline V gene. The CDR3 spans 16 residues. Trimming took 3 bases from V and 2 from J; bases not matched to a gene: 5. CDR3: CACDALLGDTTDKLIF. The CDR3 DNA reads TGTGCCTGTGACGCATTACTGGGGGATACGACCGATAAACTCATCTTT.

This clone was counted between two and nine times. The genes are TRDV3 and TRDJ1, with 9 positions matching TRDD3. V shed 1 base and J 0 bases; nucleotides not matched to a gene: 12. Germline CDR1 reads TVYSNPD; CDR2 reads GDNSRS (reference sequence). This CDR3 spans 17 amino acids. The CDR3 coding sequence is TGTGCCTTTACTACTACGATGGGGGGATACCACACCGATAAACTCATCTTT. This translates into CAFTTTMGGYHTDKLIF.